These 24 T cell receptor beta chains were sequenced from one sample in a study of T cell responses to AZD1222 COVID-19 vaccine. Only in-frame clones appear in the TCRdb table, and some are missing; sequencing was by immunoSEQ multiplex PCR. This sample has 140,000 to 150,000 clones, with around nine tenths found just once. Here the sequenced sample was peripheral blood, taken on day 0 of MenACWY control vaccination. All receptors derive from an adult in good health.

This chain links TRBV2 with TRBJ2-7, with 12 bases fitting TRBD2. Germline lookup yields CDR1 SNHLY and CDR2 FYNNEI. This CDR3 has 13 residues. With V trimmed by 8 bases and J by 4 bases, 3 bases remained unmatched. The CDR3, as DNA: TGTGCCAGCCGGCTAGCGGGAGGGTACGAGCAGTACTTC. This codes for CASRLAGGYEQYF.

The chain combines TRBV3-1 (or the pseudogene TRBV3-2) with TRBJ2-1; D could derive from TRBD1 or TRBD2 (5 bases each). Looked up from germline, CDR1 is LGHDT and CDR2 is YNNKEL (reference sequence). The CDR3 sequence is 14 residues long. Trimming pared 3 bases from V and 5 bases from J, leaving 11 bases between. DNA of the CDR3: TGTGCCAGCAGCCACGGGACGGTAGACAATGAGCAGTTCTTC. Translation: CASSHGTVDNEQFF.

The chain recombines TRBV27 with TRBJ2-1; perhaps TRBD1 as D (6 bases). CDR3 length: 13 amino acids. Trimming cost V 4 bases and J 13 bases, with 17 bases left between them. The germline V gene has CDR1 MNHEY and CDR2 SMNVEV (reference sequence). CDR3 sequence: CASSSLPQGTQFF. The CDR3 coding sequence is TGTGCCAGCAGTTCCCTCCCGCAGGGGACCCAGTTCTTC.

The chain links TRBV5-1 to TRBJ2-3; TRBD1 matches 9 bases. The CDR3 contains 15 residues. Germline loops: CDR1 SGHRS, CDR2 YFSETQ. V lost 5 bases, J lost 3 bases, and 7 bases stayed unmatched. CDR3 coding DNA: TGCGCCAGCAGGTCTGACAGGGGGTTGACAGATACGCAGTATTTT. Translation gives CASRSDRGLTDTQYF.

The V call is TRBV7-3, the J call TRBJ2-2, with 7 bases identical to TRBD1. Germline CDR1 SGHTA, CDR2 FQGTGA. The CDR3 length is 16 residues. After removal of 2 bases from V and 1 base from J, the junction contained 4 bases not matched to a gene. The CDR3 region is CASSLDGQVNTGELFF. In DNA, the CDR3 is TGTGCCAGCAGCTTAGACGGACAGGTGAACACCGGGGAGCTGTTTTTT.

The V call is TRBV10-2, the J call TRBJ1-6; unclear D gene. V was clipped by 6 bases and J by 5 bases, with 11 bases between them. This CDR3 region has 14 residues. Germline CDR1 reads WSHSY; CDR2 reads SAAADI. The chain's CDR3 is CASRRILNNSPLHF. The CDR3 DNA reads TGCGCCAGCAGACGGATTCTTAATAATTCACCCCTCCACTTT.

The chain employs TRBV27 and TRBJ1-1; D possibly corresponds to TRBD1 (6 bases). Germline CDR1 is MNHEY and CDR2 is SMNVEV (reference sequence). Trimming shortened V by 5 bases and J by 4 bases, and 17 bases separated the two germline ends. There are 15 residues in the CDR3. CDR3 nucleotide sequence: TGTGCCAGCAGTAAAGTCGACAGGCGCGGCACTGAAGCTTTCTTT. It specifies CASSKVDRRGTEAFF.

The V and J genes are TRBV27 and TRBJ2-1, with TRBD2 as a possible D gene (6 bases). V was cut by 7 bases and J by 6 bases, with 13 bases left in between. CDR3 length: 13 amino acids. The germline CDR1 and CDR2 sequences are MNHEY and SMNVEV (reference sequence). In DNA, the CDR3 is TGTGCCAGCACCCCTCTAGCGTCCAATGAGCAGTTCTTC. It is translated as CASTPLASNEQFF.

This clone has just one count. The V call is TRBV7-3, the J call TRBJ2-5; TRBD2 agrees at 7 bases. Germline CDR1 and CDR2: SGHTA and FQGTGA. With 5 bases clipped from V and 4 bases from J, the junction kept 16 bases outside the gene matches. CDR3 length: 17 amino acids. CDR3 nucleotides: TGTGCCAGCAGCAGAAGCGGGGCTCGGATCGCGGGAGAGACCCAGTACTTC. It codes for CASSRSGARIAGETQYF.

CDR3 residues: CASSKDRSTGELFF. The CDR3 DNA reads as TGTGCCAGCAGTAAAGACAGATCCACCGGGGAGCTGTTTTTT. This rearrangement joins TRBV2 to TRBJ2-2; tentative D call: TRBD1 (5 bases). The germline V gene has CDR1 SNHLY and CDR2 FYNNEI. Between the trimmed V and J ends, which lost 5 bases and 4 bases, there was a span of 11 bases. This CDR3 region has 14 residues.

V gene TRBV3-1 (or the pseudogene TRBV3-2) combines with J gene TRBJ1-2; no clear D. V was pared by 1 base and J by 0 bases, with 15 bases between. Germline V lookup: CDR1 LGHDT, CDR2 YNNKEL (reference sequence). The CDR3 totals 17 residues. CDR3 nucleotides: TGTGCCAGCAGCCAAGGACGGACGCTAGAAGCTAACTATGGCTACACCTTC. It codes for CASSQGRTLEANYGYTF.

The chain is built from TRBV11-2 and TRBJ2-2; D is possibly TRBD1 (6 bases). The CDR3 contains 15 residues. The germline V gene encodes CDR1 SGHAT and CDR2 FQNNGV. The V gene lost 2 bases and the J gene lost 3 bases, with 10 bases spanning the gap. CDR3 residues: CASSLQGLDTGELFF. CDR3 DNA: TGTGCCAGCAGCTTACAGGGGTTGGACACCGGGGAGCTGTTTTTT.

CDR3 in DNA: TGTGCCAGCGGCCGGACAGAGAACACTGAAGCTTTCTTT. This gives the protein CASGRTENTEAFF. The chain employs TRBV5-4 and TRBJ1-1; possible D gene TRBD1, 6 bases. CDR3 size: 13 residues. CDR1 is SGHNT and CDR2 is YYREEE in the germline V gene (reference sequence). Trimming removed 7 bases at V and 1 base at J, with 11 bases between.

This chain uses TRBV12-3 or TRBV12-4 with TRBJ1-1, with a tentative D call TRBD1 (5 bases). Trimming removed 4 bases from V and 8 bases from J, with 14 bases in between. The CDR3 extends over 13 amino acids. The CDR3 here is CASSWGWGTEAFF. CDR3 DNA: TGTGCCAGCAGTTGGGGCTGGGGCACCGAAGCTTTCTTT.

J is TRBJ2-1 and V is TRBV7-6, with D possibly matching TRBD2 (5 bases). Trimming pared 1 base from V and 7 bases from J, leaving 14 bases between. Germline V CDR1 and CDR2: SGHVS, FNYEAQ. This CDR3 has 15 residues. The chain's CDR3 is CASSLGTPPANEQFF. As DNA, the CDR3 is TGTGCCAGCAGCTTAGGGACTCCCCCAGCAAATGAGCAGTTCTTC.

The chain couples TRBV7-9 to TRBJ2-2; D may be TRBD2 (6 bases). From germline, CDR1 is SEHNR and CDR2 FQNEAQ (reference sequence). Trimming left V 5 bases short and J 1 base short, with 20 bases between. CDR3 length: 18 amino acids. CDR3 region: CASSGRGWAGENTGELFF. CDR3 coding DNA: TGTGCCAGCAGCGGCCGGGGGTGGGCAGGCGAGAACACCGGGGAGCTGTTTTTT.

The chain combines TRBV18 with TRBJ1-1; no definite D call. V lost 3 bases and J 2 bases, leaving 10 bases between the germline ends. CDR1 and CDR2 from the germline V gene are KGHSH and LQKENI. CDR3 size: 14 residues. The chain's CDR3 is CASSPQESNTEAFF. Written as DNA, the CDR3 is TGTGCCAGCTCACCCCAAGAGAGTAACACTGAAGCTTTCTTT.

The chain has TRBV4-1 and TRBJ1-1; no reliable D call. Deletions cut 1 base from V and 4 bases from J, with 10 bases between. CDR3 length equals 14 residues. Germline-derived CDR1 and CDR2 are MGHRA and YSYEKL. For the CDR3, the DNA is TGCGCCAGCAGCCAAGGTTTAGGGCCCACTGAAGCTTTCTTT. Its protein product is CASSQGLGPTEAFF.

In regard to this clone: Other DNA sequences in the same sample also yield this CDR3. The chain carries TRBV7-9 and TRBJ1-1; D is ambiguous. The CDR3 totals 13 residues. Per germline, CDR1 SEHNR and CDR2 FQNEAQ (reference sequence). The ends were cut back, 5 bases at V and 0 bases at J, with 7 bases in the middle. The CDR3 here is CASSLDMNTEAFF. DNA of the CDR3: TGTGCCAGCAGCCTAGACATGAACACTGAAGCTTTCTTT.

The chain carries TRBV27 and TRBJ1-1; no clear D gene. This CDR3 comprises 11 residues. Per the germline V gene, CDR1 is MNHEY and CDR2 is SMNVEV (reference sequence). The ends were cut back, 6 bases at V and 5 bases at J, with 7 bases in the middle. CDR3 amino acids: CASRTGTEAFF. The DNA for the CDR3 is TGTGCCAGCAGGACCGGGACTGAAGCTTTCTTT.

The rearrangement uses TRBV11-2 and TRBJ1-2; the match to TRBD1 covers 9 bases. In germline, CDR1 is SGHAT, CDR2 FQNNGV. The CDR3 contains 13 residues. J lost 5 bases, V lost 5 bases, and 3 bases had no gene match. This chain's CDR3 is CASSHDRGYGYTF. The CDR3 nucleotides read TGTGCCAGCAGCCACGACAGGGGGTATGGCTACACCTTC.

The rearrangement uses TRBV6-5 and TRBJ2-1; 7 bases map to TRBD2. The CDR3 has 16 amino acids. Trimming removed 0 bases from V and 6 bases from J; junction bases left unmatched: 8. CDR1 is MNHEY, CDR2 SVGAGI, per germline. In DNA, the CDR3 is TGTGCCAGCAGTTACTCGGAGTCGGGGGAGGGCAATGAGCAGTTCTTC. Amino acids: CASSYSESGEGNEQFF.

The rearrangement joins TRBV28 to TRBJ2-6; tentative D call: TRBD2 (5 bases). This CDR3 has 16 residues. With 4 bases removed from V and 0 bases from J, the gap between germline ends came to 10 bases. In germline, CDR1 is MDHEN, CDR2 SYDVKM. The CDR3 nucleotides are TGTGCCAGCAGTTCTGGACTTAGCTCTGGGGCCAACGTCCTGACTTTC. Translated, it gives CASSSGLSSGANVLTF.

The V gene is TRBV4-1, the J gene TRBJ1-2; D perhaps matches TRBD1 (5 bases). The V gene lost 4 bases and the J gene lost 4 bases, with 16 bases spanning the gap. This CDR3 spans 15 amino acids. Germline CDR1 is MGHRA and CDR2 is YSYEKL. CDR3 in DNA: TGCGCCAGCAGCCCCCCCTCTTCGACAGCCTATGGCTACACCTTC. This encodes CASSPPSSTAYGYTF.